This passage covers 3 T cell receptor beta chains from one sample sequenced in a study of technical replicates of blood from a few donors. Clones were sequenced by immunoSEQ multiplex PCR, and TCRdb holds only the in-frame ones, with some missing. The repertoire holds 80,000 or so clones, with approximately 94% as singletons. Sequences were obtained from T cells isolated from PBMCs. These TCRs come from a human donor in good health.

The V and J genes are TRBV4-2 and TRBJ2-1; D perhaps matches TRBD1 (5 bases). Trimming took off 2 bases at V and 6 bases at J, with 11 bases between the two ends. CDR3 size: 14 residues. The V gene's germline CDR1 is LGHNA and CDR2 YNFKEQ. CDR3 in DNA: TGTGCCAGCAGCCAATTGGGTCAGGGCAATGAGCAGTTCTTC. This encodes CASSQLGQGNEQFF.

Only a few counts were recorded for this clone. The chain joins TRBV6-5 to TRBJ1-5; perhaps TRBD1 as D (6 bases). This CDR3 region has 14 residues. Germline CDR1 MNHEY, CDR2 SVGAGI. Deletions cut 7 bases from V and 0 bases from J, with 10 bases between. CDR3 loop: CASKQGVSNQPQHF. Here the CDR3 DNA reads TGTGCCAGCAAACAGGGTGTTAGCAATCAGCCCCAGCATTTT.

This sequence joins TRBV5-6 and TRBJ2-3, with TRBD2 matching over 7 bases. The CDR3 is 17 amino acids. Germline-derived CDR1 and CDR2 are SGHDT and YYEEEE. The J segment lost 2 bases and the V segment lost 0 bases, leaving 9 bases of the junction unmatched. The CDR3 bases are TGTGCCAGCAGCTTGGCCCGGGACTACCGAATCACAGATACGCAGTATTTT. This translates into CASSLARDYRITDTQYF. The complete variable domain, with remaining parts taken from reference TRBV5-6 and TRBJ2-3, reads DAGVTQSPTHLIKTRGQQVTLRCSPKSGHDTVSWYQQALGQGPQFIFQYYEEEERQRGNFPDRFSGHQFPNYSSELNVNALLLGDSALYLCASSLARDYRITDTQYFGPGTRLTVL.